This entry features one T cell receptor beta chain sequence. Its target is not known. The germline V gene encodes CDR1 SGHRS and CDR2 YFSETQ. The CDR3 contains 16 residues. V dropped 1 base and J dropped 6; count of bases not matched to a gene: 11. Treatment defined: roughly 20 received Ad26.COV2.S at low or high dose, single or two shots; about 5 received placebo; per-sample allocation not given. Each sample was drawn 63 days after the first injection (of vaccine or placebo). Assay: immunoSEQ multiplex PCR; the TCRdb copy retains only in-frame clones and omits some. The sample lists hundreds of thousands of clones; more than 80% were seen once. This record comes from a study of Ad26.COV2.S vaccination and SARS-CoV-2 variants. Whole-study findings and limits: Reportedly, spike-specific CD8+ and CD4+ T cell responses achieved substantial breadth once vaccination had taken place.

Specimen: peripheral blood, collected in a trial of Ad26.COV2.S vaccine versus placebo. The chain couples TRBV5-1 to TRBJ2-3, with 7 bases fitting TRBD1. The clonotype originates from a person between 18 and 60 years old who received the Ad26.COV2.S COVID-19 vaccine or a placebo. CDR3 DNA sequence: TGCGCCAGCAGCTTGAACTTCAGGGGGTTGGGGGATACGCAGTATTTT. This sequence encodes CASSLNFRGLGDTQYF.